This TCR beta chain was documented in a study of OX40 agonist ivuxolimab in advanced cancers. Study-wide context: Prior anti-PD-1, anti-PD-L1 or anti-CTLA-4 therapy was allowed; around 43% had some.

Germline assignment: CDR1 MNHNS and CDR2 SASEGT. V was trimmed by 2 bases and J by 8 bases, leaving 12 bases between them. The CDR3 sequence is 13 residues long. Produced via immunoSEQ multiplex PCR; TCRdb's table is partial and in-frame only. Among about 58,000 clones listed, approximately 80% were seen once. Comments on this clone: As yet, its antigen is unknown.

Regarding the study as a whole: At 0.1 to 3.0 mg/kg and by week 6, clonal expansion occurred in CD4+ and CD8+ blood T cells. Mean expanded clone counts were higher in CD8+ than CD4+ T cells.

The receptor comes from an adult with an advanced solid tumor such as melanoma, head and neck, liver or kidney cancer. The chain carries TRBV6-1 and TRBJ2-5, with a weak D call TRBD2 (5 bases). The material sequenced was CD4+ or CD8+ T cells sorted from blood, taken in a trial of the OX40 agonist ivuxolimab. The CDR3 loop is CASSETVGDTQYF. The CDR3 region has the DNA TGTGCCAGCAGTGAAACGGTGGGAGATACCCAGTACTTC.